This is a list of T cell receptor beta chains from one sample in a study of T cell responses to AZD1222 COVID-19 vaccine. Using immunoSEQ multiplex PCR, the repertoire was profiled, and TCRdb retains in-frame clones only, with some absent. The sample has around 110,000 clones, roughly nine tenths seen once; the top ten hold about 1.6%. This specimen was peripheral blood, taken 28 days after the second AZD1222 dose. Source of these receptors: an adult who received the AZD1222 COVID-19 vaccine. Each CDR3 is given with its conserved first and last residue. Each record gives: V gene, J gene, clone size, D gene, CDR3 DNA, CDR3 protein. The D gene is left open where the match is weak. Rows give clone size only sometimes, using once, few, many, or a class for an expanded clone.

TRBV6-5,TRBJ2-1,few,TRBD2,TGTGCCAGCAGCTCGGAACTAGCGGGAGGCAATGAGCAGTTCTTC,CASSSELAGGNEQFF
TRBV5-1,TRBJ2-5,NA,NA,TGCGCCAGCAGCTTGGAAGGTAGTCAAGAGACCCAGTACTTC,CASSLEGSQETQYF
TRBV12-3/TRBV12-4,TRBJ1-4,NA,NA,TGTGCCAGCAGCCGTGGGTCCCTTGAAAAACTGTTTTTT,CASSRGSLEKLFF
TRBV14,TRBJ2-1,once,TRBD2,TGTGCCAGCAGCCAAGTACGACTAGCTAGCTACAATGAGCAGTTCTTC,CASSQVRLASYNEQFF
TRBV30,TRBJ1-4,NA,NA,TGTGCCTGGAGTGTACGCAGGGTGGCTAATGAAAAACTGTTTTTT,CAWSVRRVANEKLFF
TRBV4-1,TRBJ2-1,few,TRBD2,TGCGCCAGCAGCCACCCCGGACTAGCGGGAGGGCCGGGGAACAATGAGCAGTTCTTC,CASSHPGLAGGPGNNEQFF
TRBV20-1,TRBJ2-7,NA,TRBD1,TGCAGTGCTAGTGTCGGGACAGCCTACGAGCAGTACTTC,CSASVGTAYEQYF
TRBV6-5,TRBJ2-1,NA,NA,TGTGCCAGCAGTTACTCGCCGGACTCCTACAATGAGCAGTTCTTC,CASSYSPDSYNEQFF
TRBV15,TRBJ1-4,once,NA,TGTGCCACCAGCAAATCTCTTACCGACCTTGAAAAACTGTTTTTT,CATSKSLTDLEKLFF
TRBV7-6,TRBJ1-2,NA,NA,TGTGCCAGCAGCTGGATTACTGGCTACACCTTC,CASSWITGYTF
TRBV5-1,TRBJ2-4,NA,NA,TGCGCCAGCAGCTTAACCCCCGACAGGACGATGAACATTCAGTACTTC,CASSLTPDRTMNIQYF
TRBV29-1,TRBJ2-3,NA,NA,TGCAGCGTTGAATCGTTACTAACAGATACGCAGTATTTT,CSVESLLTDTQYF
TRBV9,TRBJ2-7,NA,TRBD1,TGTGCCAGCAGCGTATCCCAGGGGGCCGCCTACGAGCAGTACTTC,CASSVSQGAAYEQYF
TRBV6-4,TRBJ2-3,many,TRBD2,TGTGCCAGCAGTGAAAGCGGGGGTGGCACAGATACGCAGTATTTT,CASSESGGGTDTQYF
TRBV6-2/TRBV6-3,TRBJ2-4,NA,NA,TGTGCCAGCAGTTATAGCCCTGAACAGAACCCACACTTC,CASSYSPEQNPHF
TRBV7-8,TRBJ2-3,once,NA,TGTGCCAGCAGCTTACTCGGAGGACGGACCACAGATACGCAGTATTTT,CASSLLGGRTTDTQYF
TRBV6-4,TRBJ2-3,NA,TRBD2,TGTGCCAGCAGTGGGGGGGGGAGCACAGATACGCAGTATTTT,CASSGGGSTDTQYF
TRBV27,TRBJ2-1,once,TRBD2,TGTGCCAGCAGTGAATCCGGGACTAGCGGGACGAATGAGCAGTTCTTC,CASSESGTSGTNEQFF
TRBV2,TRBJ1-2,once,NA,TGTGCCAGCAGTGACCTCTTGGAACAGGGCAATAGAGGCTACACCTTC,CASSDLLEQGNRGYTF
TRBV9,TRBJ1-2,NA,NA,TGTGCCAGCAGCGTAGAGGGTGAGGGGATTAACTATGGCTACACCTTC,CASSVEGEGINYGYTF
TRBV30,TRBJ1-5,NA,TRBD1,TGTGCCTGGAGTTCCGACAGGGGATGGAATCAGCCCCAGCATTTT,CAWSSDRGWNQPQHF
TRBV7-9,TRBJ2-1,NA,NA,TGTGCCAGCAGCTTAGTTTTCGGCCAGGGTGTTGACAATGAGCAGTTCTTC,CASSLVFGQGVDNEQFF
TRBV3-1/TRBV3-2,TRBJ1-6,NA,NA,TGTGCCAGCAGCCAAGATTCCGGGAATTCACCCCTCCACTTT,CASSQDSGNSPLHF
TRBV2,TRBJ2-5,NA,TRBD2,TGTGCCAGCAGAGACACTAGCGGGGGGTTTAATTTAGAGACCCAGTACTTC,CASRDTSGGFNLETQYF
TRBV7-3,TRBJ1-2,NA,TRBD1,TGTGCCAGCAGCCGAGGAGAAATGACAGGGGGTTGGGGCTACACCTTC,CASSRGEMTGGWGYTF
TRBV7-9,TRBJ2-7,NA,TRBD2,TGTGCCAGCAGCCCTCGGGGACTAGCTACCGAGCAGTACTTC,CASSPRGLATEQYF